This T cell receptor (beta chain) comes out of a study of T cells in Graves' hyperthyroidism and ophthalmopathy. Amplified TCR beta CDR3 regions came from RNA transcripts. Carried out on the TCR CDR3, a first-round RT-PCR used the HTBI primer set. TCRdb ran MiXCR on the multiplex PCR reads and lists one entry per CDR3 protein. The sample yields about 740,000 distinct CDR3 sequences, 11% to 15% seen once. This clonotype was detected many times. The target antigen is unknown. Study conclusions and caveats: Most thyroid clonotypes that were expanded above 0.001 also turned up in blood.

Graves' hyperthyroidism without ophthalmopathy progression within 18 months was termed stable. Hyperthyroidism patients were newly diagnosed, had disease duration under 2 months, and were aged 18 to 65 years. Diagnosis relied on clinical symptoms, serum thyroxine and TRAb, thyroid ultrasound and orbital computed tomography. From germline, CDR1 is SNHLY and CDR2 FYNNEI. V was cut by 4 bases and J by 0 bases, with 9 bases left in between. The CDR3 totals 14 residues. The gene calls are TRBV2 and TRBJ2-5; D gene uncertain. The sequence derives from a woman in her late teens or twenties with Graves' hyperthyroidism. Sequencing was carried out using blood. For the CDR3, the DNA is TGTGCCAGCAGTGCACCAGAGTACCAAGAGACCCAGTACTTC. This codes for CASSAPEYQETQYF.